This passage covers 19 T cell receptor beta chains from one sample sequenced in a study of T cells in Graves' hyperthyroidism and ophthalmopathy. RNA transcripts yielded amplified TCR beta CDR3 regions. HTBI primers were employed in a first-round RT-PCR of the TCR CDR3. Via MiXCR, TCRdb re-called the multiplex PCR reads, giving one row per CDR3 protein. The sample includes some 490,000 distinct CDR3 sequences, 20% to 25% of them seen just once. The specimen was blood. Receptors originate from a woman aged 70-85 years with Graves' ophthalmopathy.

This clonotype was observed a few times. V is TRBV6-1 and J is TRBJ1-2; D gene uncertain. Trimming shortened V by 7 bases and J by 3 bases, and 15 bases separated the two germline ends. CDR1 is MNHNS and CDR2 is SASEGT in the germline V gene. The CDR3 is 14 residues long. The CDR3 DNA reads TGTGCCAGCACCCCAGACGGGAATCACTATGGCTACACCTTC. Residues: CASTPDGNHYGYTF.

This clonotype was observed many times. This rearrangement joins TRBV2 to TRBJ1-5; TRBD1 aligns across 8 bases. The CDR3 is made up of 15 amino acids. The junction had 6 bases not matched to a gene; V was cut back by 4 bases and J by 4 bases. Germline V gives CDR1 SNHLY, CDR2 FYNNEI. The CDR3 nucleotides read TGTGCCAGCAGTGCTGACAGGGGACTTAATCAGCCCCAGCATTTT. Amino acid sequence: CASSADRGLNQPQHF.

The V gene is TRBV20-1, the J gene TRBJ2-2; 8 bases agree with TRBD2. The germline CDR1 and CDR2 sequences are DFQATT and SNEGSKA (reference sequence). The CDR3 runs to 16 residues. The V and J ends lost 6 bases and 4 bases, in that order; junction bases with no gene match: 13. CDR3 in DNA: TGCAGTGCCCCGGGACCGGGGGGGTTGGGCACCGGGGAGCTGTTTTTT. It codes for CSAPGPGGLGTGELFF.

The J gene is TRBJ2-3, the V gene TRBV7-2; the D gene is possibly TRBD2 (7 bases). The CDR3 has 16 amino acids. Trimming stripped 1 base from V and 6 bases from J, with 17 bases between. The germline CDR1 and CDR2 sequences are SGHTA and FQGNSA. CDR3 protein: CASSLGWGRGGDTQYF. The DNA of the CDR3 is TGTGCCAGCAGCTTAGGATGGGGTAGGGGGGGGGATACGCAGTATTTT.

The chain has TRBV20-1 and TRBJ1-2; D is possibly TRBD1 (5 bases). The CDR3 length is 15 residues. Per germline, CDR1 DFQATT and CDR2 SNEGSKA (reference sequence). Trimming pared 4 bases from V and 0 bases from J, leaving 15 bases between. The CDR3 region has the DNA TGCAGTGCTACGGCAGACCCGACAGCTAACTATGGCTACACCTTC. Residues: CSATADPTANYGYTF.

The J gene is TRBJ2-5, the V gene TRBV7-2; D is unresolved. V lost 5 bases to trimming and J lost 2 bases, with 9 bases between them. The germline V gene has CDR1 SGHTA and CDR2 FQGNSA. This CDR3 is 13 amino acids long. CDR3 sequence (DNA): TGTGCCAGCAGCCGGAAGGGACAAGAGACCCAGTACTTC. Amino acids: CASSRKGQETQYF.

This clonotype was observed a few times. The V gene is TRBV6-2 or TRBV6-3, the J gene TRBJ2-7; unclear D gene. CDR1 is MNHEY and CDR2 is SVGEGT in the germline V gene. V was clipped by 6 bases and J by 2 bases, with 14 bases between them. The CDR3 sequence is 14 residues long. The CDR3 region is CASRTGRQTYEQYF. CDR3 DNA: TGTGCCAGCAGAACCGGTCGCCAGACCTACGAGCAGTACTTC.

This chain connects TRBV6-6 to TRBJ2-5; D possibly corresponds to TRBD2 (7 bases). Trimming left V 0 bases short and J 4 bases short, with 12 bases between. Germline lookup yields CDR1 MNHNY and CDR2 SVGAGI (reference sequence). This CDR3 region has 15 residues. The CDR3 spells CASSYSGGRGETQYF. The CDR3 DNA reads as TGTGCCAGCAGTTACTCAGGGGGGAGGGGAGAGACCCAGTACTTC.

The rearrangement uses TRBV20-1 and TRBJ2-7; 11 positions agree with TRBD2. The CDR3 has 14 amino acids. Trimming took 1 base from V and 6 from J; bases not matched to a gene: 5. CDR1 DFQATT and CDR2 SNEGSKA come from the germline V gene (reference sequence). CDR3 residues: CSARVTSGISEQYF. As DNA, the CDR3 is TGCAGTGCTAGAGTGACTAGCGGGATTTCCGAGCAGTACTTC.

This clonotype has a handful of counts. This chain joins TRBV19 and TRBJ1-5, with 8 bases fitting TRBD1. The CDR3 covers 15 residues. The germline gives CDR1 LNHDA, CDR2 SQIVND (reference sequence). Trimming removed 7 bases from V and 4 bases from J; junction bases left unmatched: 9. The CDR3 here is CASIGTGSGNQPQHF. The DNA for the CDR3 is TGTGCCAGTATAGGGACAGGCAGTGGGAATCAGCCCCAGCATTTT.

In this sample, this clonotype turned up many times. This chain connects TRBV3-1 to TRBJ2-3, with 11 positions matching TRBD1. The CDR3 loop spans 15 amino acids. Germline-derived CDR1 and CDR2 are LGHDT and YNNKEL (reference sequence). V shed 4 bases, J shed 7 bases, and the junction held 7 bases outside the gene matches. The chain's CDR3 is CASSPGQGAHHTQYF. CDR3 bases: TGTGCCAGCAGCCCTGGACAGGGGGCTCATCATACGCAGTATTTT.

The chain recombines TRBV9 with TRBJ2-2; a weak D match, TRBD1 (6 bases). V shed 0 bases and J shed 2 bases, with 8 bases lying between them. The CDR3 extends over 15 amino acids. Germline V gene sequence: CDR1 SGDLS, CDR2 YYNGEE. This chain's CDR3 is CASSVEGHNTGELFF. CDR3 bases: TGTGCCAGCAGCGTAGAGGGACACAACACCGGGGAGCTGTTTTTT.

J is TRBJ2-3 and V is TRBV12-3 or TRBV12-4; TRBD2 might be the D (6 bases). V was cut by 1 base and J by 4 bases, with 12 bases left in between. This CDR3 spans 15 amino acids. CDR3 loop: CASSLGGIFADTQYF. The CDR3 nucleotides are TGTGCCAGCAGTTTAGGCGGGATTTTCGCAGATACGCAGTATTTT.

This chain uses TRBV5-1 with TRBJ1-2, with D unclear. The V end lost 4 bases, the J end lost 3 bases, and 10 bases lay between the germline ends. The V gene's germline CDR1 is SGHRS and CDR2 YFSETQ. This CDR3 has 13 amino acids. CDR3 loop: CASSMGRDYGYTF. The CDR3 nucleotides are TGCGCCAGCAGCATGGGGAGGGACTATGGCTACACCTTC.

This CDR3 reads CASSEPAKTLRREKLFF. Here the CDR3 DNA reads TGTGCCAGCAGTGAACCCGCCAAGACCCTACGGCGTGAAAAACTGTTTTTT. The chain is built from TRBV25-1 and TRBJ1-4; D ambiguous. This CDR3 is 17 amino acids long. V was cut by 2 bases and J by 7 bases, with 20 bases left in between. Germline assignment: CDR1 MGHDK and CDR2 SYGVNS.

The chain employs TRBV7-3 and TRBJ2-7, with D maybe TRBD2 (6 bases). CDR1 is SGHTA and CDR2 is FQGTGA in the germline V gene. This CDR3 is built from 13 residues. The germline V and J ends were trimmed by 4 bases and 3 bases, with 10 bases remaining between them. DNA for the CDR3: TGTGCCAGCAGCTCCGTGGGGGGCTACGAGCAGTACTTC. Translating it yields CASSSVGGYEQYF.

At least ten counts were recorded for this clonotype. CDR3 DNA sequence: TGTGCCAGCAGTTCCCCGAGGGGGGTAGGCTATGGCTACACCTTC. Protein: CASSSPRGVGYGYTF. V gene TRBV28 combines with J gene TRBJ1-2; tentatively, D is TRBD1 (6 bases). Germline-derived CDR1 and CDR2 are MDHEN and SYDVKM. The CDR3 is made up of 15 amino acids. V dropped 4 bases and J dropped 4 bases, with 16 bases sitting between them.

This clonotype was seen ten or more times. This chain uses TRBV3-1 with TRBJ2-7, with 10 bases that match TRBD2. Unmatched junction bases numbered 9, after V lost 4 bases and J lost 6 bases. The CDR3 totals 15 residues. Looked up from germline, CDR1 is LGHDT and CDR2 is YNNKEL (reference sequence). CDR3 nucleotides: TGTGCCAGCAGCCCGGCGGGACTAGCGTCCGGCGAGCAGTACTTC. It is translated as CASSPAGLASGEQYF.

In nucleotides, the CDR3 is TGTGCCAGCAGCGGCGGGGGGGGAGGTCAGCCCCAGCATTTT. Amino acid sequence: CASSGGGGGQPQHF. The chain has TRBV9 and TRBJ1-5; TRBD1 is a possible D gene (5 bases). Looked up from germline, CDR1 is SGDLS and CDR2 is YYNGEE. The CDR3 is made up of 14 amino acids. The ends were cut back, 3 bases at V and 6 bases at J, with 13 bases in the middle.